This T cell receptor (beta chain) was profiled in a study of graft-versus-host responses after intestinal transplantation. Background on the study: Every recipient had anti-thymocyte globulin induction and around three years of tacrolimus plus steroids.

This table comes from immunoSEQ multiplex PCR, and its TCRdb copy is limited to in-frame clones, with some not included. The sample consists of 60,000 to 75,000 clones, approximately 88% of them appearing once. Intraepithelial plus lamina propria lymphocytes were released by processing graft tissue. Germline V gives CDR1 SEHNR, CDR2 FQNEAQ (reference sequence). V dropped 5 bases and J dropped 9 bases, with 20 bases sitting between them. The CDR3 sequence is 15 residues long. Sequences were derived from ileum tissue, sampled around 350 days after transplant. The source of this sequence is a human patient who received an intestinal transplant, so some T cells may come from the graft donor. The V call is TRBV7-9, the J call TRBJ2-1; possible D gene TRBD1, 5 bases. The CDR3 DNA reads TGTGCCAGCAGCCCGCGTATTTTATCTAGGGGTGAGCAGTTCTTC. Translation: CASSPRILSRGEQFF.